This TCR beta chain was retrieved from a study of cytomegalovirus exposure and HLA in healthy donors. Study-wide background: A subsequent analysis reported that the 110 or so validation repertoires were produced on the same platform that had also been used for the roughly 700 first-cohort repertoires.

Study-level points and caveats: Published work reported that the classifier diagnosed cytomegalovirus status with high specificity and sensitivity. The study put 150 to 200 TCR beta chains on its list as cytomegalovirus-associated.

Turning to this clone: Its cognate antigen is unknown.

Assay used: immunoSEQ multiplex PCR; TCRdb lists only in-frame clones, some missing. The sample has about 73,000 clones, about 90% seen once; the top ten hold 3.5% to 4%. With 1 base removed from V and 4 bases from J, the gap between germline ends came to 15 bases. CDR3 length: 16 residues. The V gene's germline CDR1 is MNHNS and CDR2 SASEGT. The donors were in the 120-subject validation cohort, distinct from the 666-subject first cohort. The sequence derives from a woman aged 18-35 years in good health and CMV-seropositive. Sequenced material: PBMCs. The chain uses TRBV6-1 and TRBJ2-3, with D maybe TRBD1 (6 bases). As DNA, the CDR3 is TGTGCCAGCAGTGAAGTCAGGGGCAGAGGGTCAGATACGCAGTATTTT. Amino acid sequence: CASSEVRGRGSDTQYF.